The present entry profiles one TCR beta chain with its context. What it recognizes is unknown. This entry comes from a study of T-cell memory formation after mild COVID-19. TCRdb re-called the 5' RACE reads through MiXCR, storing one row per CDR3 protein. The table lists approximately 350,000 distinct CDR3 sequences, over 10% of them singletons, with 20% to 25% in the top ten. Findings and caveats of the study: CD4+ contracting clones were found mainly in CM and EM, and CD8+ ones in EMRA. Among clones contracting day 15 to 85, CD4/CD8 was balanced, whereas later expanders leaned CD4+. Pre-infection memory harbored some responding clones, suggesting cross-reactive memory joined.

This clonotype was obtained from a man in his late teens or twenties who had mild COVID-19 (a few samples of this study predate the infection). Cell type and time point are not known. Sample: PBMCs or a T cell subset sorted from them (not recorded which).

Here the CDR3 DNA reads TGCAGCGTGAAGACAGGGGCCTACGAGCAGTACGTC. Its protein product is CSVKTGAYEQYV. The chain couples TRBV29-1 to TRBJ2-7; 8 bases are shared with TRBD1. Trimming removed 6 bases from V and 2 bases from J; junction bases left unmatched: 3. This CDR3 is 12 amino acids long. CDR1 SQVTM and CDR2 ANQGSEA come from the germline V gene.